Shown below are 5 T cell receptor beta chains from a single sample sequenced in a study of cytomegalovirus exposure and HLA in healthy donors. PCR involved 60 Vbeta and 13 Jbeta primers. Profiling relied on immunoSEQ multiplex PCR, and the TCRdb table lists in-frame clones only, not all of them. The table shows approximately 84,000 clones, with around 68% occurring only once. The source material was PBMCs. The receptor source for this set is a man aged 35 to 55 in good health and CMV-seropositive.

The chain is built from TRBV4-2 and TRBJ2-7; 11 positions match TRBD2. The CDR3 runs to 17 residues. CDR1 is LGHNA and CDR2 is YNFKEQ in the germline V gene. V gave up 0 bases and J gave up 2 bases; unmatched junction bases: 6. CDR3 sequence: CASSQEVQTSGAYEQYF. CDR3 DNA: TGTGCCAGCAGCCAAGAAGTTCAGACTAGCGGGGCCTACGAGCAGTACTTC.

The chain combines TRBV18 with TRBJ2-7; 10 bases map to TRBD1. The CDR3 is 15 residues long. V shed 6 bases, J shed 1 base, and the junction held 6 bases outside the gene matches. Germline-derived CDR1 and CDR2 are KGHSH and LQKENI. CDR3 region: CASSSGTGVSYEQYF. The DNA of the CDR3 is TGTGCCAGCTCTTCCGGGACAGGGGTTTCCTACGAGCAGTACTTC.

CDR3 amino acids: CASSLLRVENTGELFF. The CDR3 coding sequence is TGTGCCAGCAGCTTACTACGGGTGGAGAACACCGGGGAGCTGTTTTTT. The V gene is TRBV7-8, the J gene TRBJ2-2, with unresolved D. Looked up from germline, CDR1 is SGHVS and CDR2 is FQNEAQ. Trimming took 2 bases from V and 1 from J, leaving 11 bases between them. The CDR3 sequence is 16 residues long.

Remarks on this clone: Different DNA sequences within this sample yield the same CDR3. V gene TRBV7-5 combines with J gene TRBJ2-7; TRBD2, the D gene given by the table, was not confirmed from the DNA. TRBV7-5 is shown as a pseudogene. The CDR3 is made up of 15 amino acids. The CDR3 spells CVRSLNSGSGNEQYF. In nucleotides, the CDR3 is TGTGTCAGAAGCTTAAATAGCGGGAGCGGGAACGAACAGTACTTC.

J is TRBJ1-2 and V is TRBV11-2; D unclear. Germline CDR1 SGHAT, CDR2 FQNNGV. The V end was cut by 1 base, the J end by 6 bases, with 21 bases between. This CDR3 is built from 17 residues. CDR3 in amino acids: CASSLAQAFRSPNGYTF. DNA of the CDR3: TGTGCCAGCAGCTTAGCCCAAGCCTTCAGGTCCCCAAATGGCTACACCTTC. Using reference TRBV11-2 and TRBJ1-2 for the parts outside the CDR3, the full variable domain is EAGVAQSPRYKIIEKRQSVAFWCNPISGHATLYWYQQILGQGPKLLIQFQNNGVVDDSQLPKDRFSAERLKGVDSTLKIQPAKLEDSAVYLCASSLAQAFRSPNGYTFGSGTRLTVV.